Presented here are 7 T cell receptor beta chains from one specimen sequenced in a study of PD-L1 blockade in urothelial cancer. Time point reported: pretreatment peripheral blood. TCRdb's copy holds only in-frame clones and misses some; the assay was immunoSEQ multiplex PCR. The sample includes about 95,000 clones, around 87% of them seen just once. Here the sequenced sample was PBMCs, taken around atezolizumab (anti-PD-L1) treatment. The receptors were gathered from a man in his 60s with urothelial cancer.

This sequence joins TRBV30 and TRBJ2-4, with 7 bases that match TRBD2. The CDR3 sequence is 15 residues long. J was trimmed by 3 bases and V by 0 bases; bases with no gene match: 5. CDR1 is GTSNPN and CDR2 is SVGIG in the germline V gene (reference sequence). CDR3 in DNA: TGTGCCTGGAGTGTACGCGGGAGTGGCAAAAACATTCAGTACTTC. It encodes CAWSVRGSGKNIQYF.

The V gene is TRBV10-3, the J gene TRBJ2-1; 8 bases line up with TRBD2. V lost 10 bases to trimming and J lost 7 bases; unmatched junction nucleotides: 6. The CDR3 runs to 12 residues. Per germline, CDR1 ENHRY and CDR2 SYGVKD. CDR3 bases: TGTGCCACCGCGGGGGGATCTAATGAGCAGTTCTTC. Protein product: CATAGGSNEQFF.

The rearrangement links TRBV7-3 to TRBJ2-3; TRBD2 is a possible D gene (7 bases). CDR1 is SGHTA and CDR2 is FQGTGA in the germline V gene. The CDR3 totals 17 residues. V was clipped by 4 bases and J by 3 bases, with 20 bases between them. The CDR3 sequence is CASSYYPWGGQTDTQYF. The CDR3 nucleotides are TGTGCCAGCAGCTATTATCCGTGGGGGGGCCAAACAGATACGCAGTATTTT. Full variable domain (remainder filled in from reference TRBV7-3 and TRBJ2-3): GAGVSQTPSNKVTEKGKYVELRCDPISGHTALYWYRQSLGQGPEFLIYFQGTGAADDSGLPNDRFFAVRPEGSVSTLKIQRTERGDSAVYLCASSYYPWGGQTDTQYFGPGTRLTVL.

This clone showed up just a few times. The chain employs TRBV7-9 and TRBJ1-2, with 9 bases lining up with TRBD1. V shed 5 bases, J shed 11 bases, and the junction held 15 bases outside the gene matches. Germline CDR1 SEHNR, CDR2 FQNEAQ (reference sequence). The CDR3 covers 15 residues. This chain's CDR3 is CASSQRQGESYRYTF. The CDR3 nucleotides are TGTGCCAGCAGCCAAAGACAGGGGGAAAGTTATCGGTACACCTTC.

The chain links TRBV5-1 to TRBJ2-3, with 7 positions matching TRBD2. The CDR3 is made up of 14 amino acids. CDR1 SGHRS and CDR2 YFSETQ come from the germline V gene. With V trimmed by 0 bases and J by 6 bases, 4 bases remained unmatched. CDR3 residues: CASSLGGRWDTQYF. DNA for the CDR3: TGCGCCAGCAGCTTGGGCGGGAGATGGGATACGCAGTATTTT.

This chain connects TRBV7-2 to TRBJ1-2; a possible D gene is TRBD1 (5 bases). The CDR3 covers 14 residues. Per germline, CDR1 SGHTA and CDR2 FQGNSA. Trimming left V 1 base short and J 8 bases short, with 14 bases between. CDR3 nucleotides: TGTGCCAGCAGCTTAGTTGGGGCGGCTTCCGGCTACACCTTC. Protein product: CASSLVGAASGYTF.

The rearrangement joins TRBV6-1 to TRBJ1-4; unclear D gene. The CDR3 is 14 residues long. CDR1 is MNHNS, CDR2 SASEGT, per germline. Trimming stripped 4 bases from V and 0 bases from J, with 6 bases between. The CDR3, as DNA: TGTGCCAGCAGTGTCCTTGCAACTAATGAAAAACTGTTTTTT. Its protein is CASSVLATNEKLFF.